A single sample gave rise to the 12 T cell receptor beta chains below, sequenced in a study of blood T cell repertoires in COVID-19. Data came from immunoSEQ multiplex PCR; TCRdb stores just in-frame clones and leaves some out. The sample yields roughly 250,000 clones, roughly 80% seen once. The sample comprised peripheral blood. These receptors came from a woman in her 70s with acute or convalescent COVID-19.

The gene calls are TRBV6-6 and TRBJ1-5; no firm D call. The V end lost 7 bases, the J end lost 3 bases, and 19 bases lay between the germline ends. Looked up from germline, CDR1 is MNHNY and CDR2 is SVGAGI (reference sequence). CDR3 length: 16 amino acids. CDR3 DNA sequence: TGTGCCAGCATCGCCCCGAGCGGGCAGAACAATCAGCCCCAGCATTTT. This sequence encodes CASIAPSGQNNQPQHF.

This clone came up a few times. This sequence joins TRBV18 and TRBJ2-3, with 14 positions matching TRBD2. The J segment lost 2 bases and the V segment lost 2 bases, leaving 3 bases of the junction unmatched. This CDR3 has 17 amino acids. The germline V gene has CDR1 KGHSH and CDR2 LQKENI. The CDR3 nucleotides are TGTGCCAGCTCACCAGGACTAGCGGGGGGTTCCACAGATACGCAGTATTTT. Its protein product is CASSPGLAGGSTDTQYF.

V is TRBV28 and J is TRBJ1-1; unclear D gene. The V end was cut by 1 base, the J end by 5 bases, with 5 bases between. The length of the CDR3 is 12 residues. The germline gives CDR1 MDHEN, CDR2 SYDVKM. Here the CDR3 DNA reads TGTGCCAGCAGTTTATTGCGGACTGAAGCTTTCTTT. It translates to CASSLLRTEAFF.

V gene TRBV7-2 combines with J gene TRBJ1-6; tentative D call: TRBD1 (5 bases). Germline V CDR1 and CDR2: SGHTA, FQGNSA. There are 15 residues in the CDR3. V lost 4 bases to trimming and J lost 6 bases, with 13 bases between them. CDR3 in amino acids: CASSSGSSGNSPLHF. In nucleotides, the CDR3 is TGTGCCAGCAGCTCAGGGTCTTCTGGTAATTCACCCCTCCACTTT.

This CDR3 is CASSPSRDWGQPQHF. The CDR3, as DNA: TGTGCCAGCTCACCATCTCGGGACTGGGGTCAGCCCCAGCATTTT. J is TRBJ1-5 and V is TRBV18; possibly TRBD1 for D (5 bases). The CDR3 spans 15 residues. Germline values: CDR1 KGHSH, CDR2 LQKENI. Trimming shortened V by 2 bases and J by 6 bases, and 14 bases separated the two germline ends.

This clone was seen more than once but under ten times. The chain couples TRBV5-4 to TRBJ1-1; D is possibly TRBD1 (6 bases). The germline CDR1 and CDR2 sequences are SGHNT and YYREEE (reference sequence). V was cut by 4 bases and J by 4 bases, with 17 bases left in between. The CDR3 sequence is 15 residues long. CDR3 nucleotide sequence: TGTGCCAGCAGCCCCTTTGGACAGTCCCGCACTGAAGCTTTCTTT. Protein: CASSPFGQSRTEAFF.

This chain links TRBV6-5 with TRBJ1-1; weak D call: TRBD1 (6 bases). The CDR3 has 15 residues. Trimming cost V 4 bases and J 4 bases, with 16 bases left between them. Germline loops: CDR1 MNHEY, CDR2 SVGAGI. CDR3 bases: TGTGCCAGCAGTTCCCCGGCAGGGGAGACCACTGAAGCTTTCTTT. Protein: CASSSPAGETTEAFF.

There are a few counts of this clone. This chain uses TRBV6-1 with TRBJ2-3; 13 bases are a match to TRBD2. Germline trimming cut 4 bases from V and 5 bases from J; bases unmatched to any gene: 9. From germline, CDR1 is MNHNS and CDR2 SASEGT. The CDR3 sequence is 17 residues long. Here the CDR3 DNA reads TGTGCCAGCAGTGGGCTGACTAGCGGGGGGAATGGAGATACGCAGTATTTT. It translates to CASSGLTSGGNGDTQYF.

V is TRBV6-5 and J is TRBJ2-1; the D gene is possibly TRBD2 (5 bases). Looked up from germline, CDR1 is MNHEY and CDR2 is SVGAGI. CDR3 length: 13 amino acids. The V end lost 6 bases, the J end lost 8 bases, and 14 bases lay between the germline ends. The CDR3 loop reads CASRRAGGDEQFF. DNA of the CDR3: TGTGCCAGCAGGCGGGCCGGAGGCGATGAGCAGTTCTTC.

V gene TRBV5-1 combines with J gene TRBJ2-1; 9 bases are a match to TRBD1. This CDR3 contains 16 residues. Per the germline V gene, CDR1 is SGHRS and CDR2 is YFSETQ. V dropped 4 bases and J dropped 2; count of bases not matched to a gene: 7. Written as DNA, the CDR3 is TGCGCCAGCAGCCTAATGGGACAGGGAACCTACAATGAGCAGTTCTTC. This gives the protein CASSLMGQGTYNEQFF. Full variable domain (outside the CDR3, taken from reference TRBV5-1 and TRBJ2-1): KAGVTQTPRYLIKTRGQQVTLSCSPISGHRSVSWYQQTPGQGLQFLFEYFSETQRNKGNFPGRFSGRQFSNSRSEMNVSTLELGDSALYLCASSLMGQGTYNEQFFGPGTRLTVL.

The chain is built from TRBV9 and TRBJ2-7, with D possibly being TRBD1 (6 bases). The CDR3 has 14 amino acids. The V and J ends lost 3 bases and 1 base respectively, with 11 bases between them. CDR1 and CDR2 (germline): SGDLS, YYNGEE. The CDR3 reads CASSDKQGSYEQYF. The CDR3 region has the DNA TGTGCCAGCAGCGACAAACAGGGTTCCTACGAGCAGTACTTC. Using reference TRBV9 and TRBJ2-7 for the parts outside the CDR3, the full variable domain is DSGVTQTPKHLITATGQRVTLRCSPRSGDLSVYWYQQSLDQGLQFLIQYYNGEERAKGNILERFSAQQFPDLHSELNLSSLELGDSALYFCASSDKQGSYEQYFGPGTRLTVT.

This clone was counted a few times. V gene TRBV6-5 combines with J gene TRBJ1-2; TRBD1 might be the D (5 bases). Trimming removed 0 bases from V and 7 bases from J, with 12 bases in between. Germline CDR1 reads MNHEY; CDR2 reads SVGAGI. This CDR3 is 14 amino acids long. The chain's CDR3 is CASSYSGREGGYTF. CDR3 in DNA: TGTGCCAGCAGTTACTCGGGCAGGGAAGGTGGCTACACCTTC.